These 5 T cell receptor beta chains share one sample of origin, sequenced in a study of cytomegalovirus exposure and HLA in healthy donors. Both 60 Vbeta primers and 13 Jbeta primers went into the PCR. Clones were read by immunoSEQ multiplex PCR, and TCRdb kept only the in-frame ones, dropping some. Of under 200,000 clones in the sample, 82% are singletons; the top ten hold approximately 1%. Sequenced material: PBMCs. The receptors stem from a girl aged 2-10 years in good health and CMV-seropositive.

The chain joins TRBV14 to TRBJ1-4, with TRBD1 identical over 7 bases. The germline V gene has CDR1 SGHDN and CDR2 FVKESK. Trimming removed 5 bases from V and 7 bases from J; junction bases left unmatched: 4. This CDR3 is built from 13 residues. The CDR3: CASSVGTVEKLFF. The CDR3 DNA sequence: TGTGCCAGCAGCGTCGGGACAGTTGAAAAACTGTTTTTT.

V usage is TRBV30 and J usage is TRBJ2-7; 8 bases fit TRBD2. The CDR3 has 14 residues. The junction had 3 bases not matched to a gene; V was cut back by 0 bases and J by 2 bases. Germline V gene data show CDR1 as GTSNPN and CDR2 as SVGIG (reference sequence). DNA of the CDR3: TGTGCCTGGAGTGTCTCTAGCGGGCCCTACGAGCAGTACTTC. As protein: CAWSVSSGPYEQYF.

The rearrangement joins TRBV2 to TRBJ2-7, with 7 bases identical to TRBD2. The CDR3 length is 14 residues. Germline V gives CDR1 SNHLY, CDR2 FYNNEI. V shed 5 bases and J 4 bases; nucleotides not matched to a gene: 8. The CDR3 region has the DNA TGTGCCAGCAGTTACTCGACTAGCACTTACGAGCAGTACTTC. It specifies CASSYSTSTYEQYF. Drawing the rest from reference TRBV2 and TRBJ2-7, the complete variable domain is EPEVTQTPSHQVTQMGQEVILRCVPISNHLYFYWYRQILGQKVEFLVSFYNNEISEKSEIFDDQFSVERPDGSNFTLKIRSTKLEDSAMYFCASSYSTSTYEQYFGPGTRLTVT.

The gene calls are TRBV28 and TRBJ2-7, with D maybe TRBD1 (6 bases). V lost 3 bases and J 2 bases, leaving 8 bases between the germline ends. The V gene's germline CDR1 is MDHEN and CDR2 SYDVKM. The length of the CDR3 is 13 residues. CDR3 in DNA: TGTGCCAGCAGTTTGCCAGGGGCCTACGAGCAGTACTTC. It codes for CASSLPGAYEQYF.

The V and J genes are TRBV5-1 and TRBJ1-1, with D maybe TRBD1 (5 bases). Trimming left V 1 base short and J 5 bases short, with 9 bases between. The CDR3 has 13 residues. CDR1 is SGHRS and CDR2 is YFSETQ in the germline V gene. The DNA of the CDR3 is TGCGCCAGCAGCTTGTTAGGGGTGACTGAAGCTTTCTTT. Residues: CASSLLGVTEAFF.